This T cell receptor (beta chain) was retrieved from a study of T cell responses to AZD1222 COVID-19 vaccine. Only in-frame clones appear in the TCRdb table, and some are missing; sequencing was by immunoSEQ multiplex PCR. The table lists roughly 150,000 clones, 91% of them singletons, with roughly 3.8% in the top ten. Findings and caveats of the study: When two AZD1222 doses had been given, Spike-specific TCR breadth and depth rose. Clonal diversity may have been underestimated, and the donors were mostly white British, with more females than males.

On this clone itself: Its cognate antigen is unknown.

The V and J ends lost 0 bases and 7 bases respectively, with 10 bases between them. Germline CDR1 reads SGHRS; CDR2 reads YFSETQ. The CDR3 loop spans 13 amino acids. The chain joins TRBV5-1 to TRBJ1-1; no definite D call. The starting material was peripheral blood, obtained 28 days after the second AZD1222 dose. This receptor was taken from an adult who received the AZD1222 COVID-19 vaccine. This CDR3 is CASSLGLVGEAFF. DNA of the CDR3: TGCGCCAGCAGCTTGGGGCTTGTAGGTGAAGCTTTCTTT.